Shown below are 32 T cell receptor beta chains from a single sample sequenced in a study of type 1 and type 2 diabetes patients. Genomic DNA was the PCR template. Multiplex PCR with 30 forward and 13 reverse primers amplified the TCR beta CDR3. MiXCR, run by TCRdb on the multiplex PCR reads, gives a single entry per CDR3 protein. The sample lists approximately 260,000 distinct CDR3 sequences, roughly 44% occurring once. Sequenced: peripheral blood mononuclear cells (PBMCs). Receptors were obtained from a man aged 18 to 29 with type 2 diabetes.

The sample holds a few counts of this clonotype. The V gene is TRBV12-3 or TRBV12-4, the J gene TRBJ2-1; D is undetermined. The CDR3 contains 14 residues. Deletions cut 8 bases from V and 4 bases from J, with 15 bases between. Here the CDR3 reads CASHGRSKYNEQFF. The CDR3 DNA reads as TGTGCCAGCCACGGCCGGTCAAAATACAATGAGCAGTTCTTC.

This clonotype was seen a handful of times. The chain employs TRBV20-1 and TRBJ2-3, with 13 bases fitting TRBD2. CDR1 and CDR2 from the germline V gene are DFQATT and SNEGSKA (reference sequence). This CDR3 region has 16 residues. The junction had 9 bases not matched to a gene; V was cut back by 5 bases and J by 4 bases. The CDR3 DNA reads as TGCAGTGCTGGCGAATTCACTAGCGGGGGGGCAGATACGCAGTATTTT. Protein sequence: CSAGEFTSGGADTQYF.

A few counts support this clonotype. This chain uses TRBV28 with TRBJ2-7, with TRBD1 as a possible D gene (6 bases). Looked up from germline, CDR1 is MDHEN and CDR2 is SYDVKM. The CDR3 is 14 amino acids. With 7 bases removed from V and 4 bases from J, the gap between germline ends came to 17 bases. In nucleotides, the CDR3 is TGTGCCAGCACCCCCAGGGGTATTCGGTACGAGCAGTACTTC. Translating gives CASTPRGIRYEQYF.

This CDR3 reads CASSIGGTKETQYF. The DNA for the CDR3 is TGTGCCAGTAGTATTGGTGGGACAAAGGAGACCCAGTACTTC. This chain connects TRBV11-3 to TRBJ2-7, with D possibly being TRBD1 (6 bases). The DNA end is a closer match to TRBJ2-5, so the J assignment may be wrong. Germline CDR1 reads SGHNT; CDR2 reads YENEEA. The CDR3 contains 14 residues.

Comments on this clonotype: The junction departs from germline at one end; a sequencing error may be responsible. DNA of the CDR3: TGTGCCAGCAGCTCCAACTCCGGGACAGGGGGCGCTGGGGCCAACGTCCTGACTTTT. It encodes CASSSNSGTGGAGANVLTF. This chain uses TRBV7-2 with TRBJ2-6; 12 positions match TRBD1. The CDR3 sequence is 19 residues long. The germline CDR1 and CDR2 sequences are SGHTA and FQGNSA.

This sequence joins TRBV20-1 and TRBJ2-6; D is ambiguous. The germline V gene has CDR1 DFQATT and CDR2 SNEGSKA (reference sequence). This CDR3 contains 16 residues. Between the trimmed V and J ends, which lost 0 bases and 0 bases, there was a span of 9 bases. CDR3: CSARDPFGSGANVLTF. The CDR3 nucleotides read TGCAGTGCTAGAGATCCGTTCGGCTCTGGGGCCAACGTCCTGACTTTC.

The chain's CDR3 is CASSEFGGRSLNTEAFF. The CDR3 region has the DNA TGTGCCAGCAGTGAATTTGGCGGCCGGAGCCTGAACACTGAAGCTTTCTTT. J is TRBJ1-1 and V is TRBV2, with D hard to call. CDR1 SNHLY and CDR2 FYNNEI come from the germline V gene. Trimming pared 2 bases from V and 0 bases from J, leaving 16 bases between. The CDR3 has 17 residues.

The chain joins TRBV5-1 to TRBJ1-2, with 7 bases fitting TRBD1. Trimming took 4 bases from V and 6 from J; bases not matched to a gene: 9. The CDR3 runs to 14 residues. Germline CDR1 SGHRS, CDR2 YFSETQ. The CDR3: CASSLEQGMDGYTF. In DNA, the CDR3 is TGCGCCAGCAGCCTGGAACAGGGGATGGATGGCTACACCTTC.

V is TRBV10-1 and J is TRBJ2-3; TRBD2 agrees at 9 bases. Germline lookup yields CDR1 WNHNN and CDR2 SYGVQD (reference sequence). CDR3 length: 16 residues. The V gene end was trimmed by 5 bases and the J gene end by 1 base; junction bases not matched to a gene: 7. CDR3 in amino acids: CASSPKVAGGTDTQYF. Here the CDR3 DNA reads TGCGCCAGCAGTCCAAAAGTAGCGGGGGGCACAGATACGCAGTATTTT.

This clonotype was picked up a small number of times. The V gene is TRBV10-3, the J gene TRBJ2-3; 10 bases map to TRBD1. Germline-derived CDR1 and CDR2 are ENHRY and SYGVKD. V was clipped by 3 bases and J by 6 bases; unmatched bases: 6. This CDR3 has 15 amino acids. The DNA for the CDR3 is TGTGCCATCAGTGAAACGGACAGGGGGACTGATACGCAGTATTTT. Encoded protein: CAISETDRGTDTQYF.

This clonotype was picked up a small number of times. The chain combines TRBV5-1 with TRBJ2-3; D uncertain. CDR3 length: 14 residues. Trimming stripped 0 bases from V and 5 bases from J, with 10 bases between. Germline-derived CDR1 and CDR2 are SGHRS and YFSETQ. The CDR3 nucleotides are TGCGCCAGCAGCTTGGTACCTTCAGGAGATACGCAGTATTTT. As protein: CASSLVPSGDTQYF.

V is TRBV27 and J is TRBJ2-5; tentatively, D is TRBD2 (5 bases). V was shortened by 3 bases and J by 11 bases, with 19 bases between the two germline ends. Germline-derived CDR1 and CDR2 are MNHEY and SMNVEV (reference sequence). The CDR3 has 14 amino acids. Written as DNA, the CDR3 is TGTGCCAGCAGTTTGGGAGCAGCTATCGGGGAGCAGTACTTC. It codes for CASSLGAAIGEQYF.

V usage is TRBV7-9 and J usage is TRBJ1-1; unclear D gene. The CDR3 is made up of 11 amino acids. Looked up from germline, CDR1 is SEHNR and CDR2 is FQNEAQ (reference sequence). Trimming cost V 2 bases and J 8 bases, with 6 bases left between them. The CDR3 coding sequence is TGTGCCAGCAGCTTACTTGGGGAAGCTTTCTTT. It translates to CASSLLGEAFF.

This clonotype was detected many times. J is TRBJ1-2 and V is TRBV19; no firm D call. Per the germline V gene, CDR1 is LNHDA and CDR2 is SQIVND (reference sequence). The CDR3 has 11 residues. The V gene lost 5 bases and the J gene lost 3 bases, with 4 bases spanning the gap. CDR3 loop: CASSWDYGYTF. The CDR3 nucleotides are TGTGCCAGTAGTTGGGACTATGGCTACACCTTC.

The chain carries TRBV20-1 and TRBJ2-5; D not certain. V lost 4 bases and J 5 bases, leaving 23 bases between the germline ends. This CDR3 is built from 16 residues. Germline assignment: CDR1 DFQATT and CDR2 SNEGSKA (reference sequence). CDR3 in amino acids: CSAKTPNVGTAETQYF. DNA of the CDR3: TGCAGTGCTAAAACGCCTAACGTTGGTACGGCGGAGACCCAGTACTTC.

The genes are TRBV19 and TRBJ1-1, with 8 nucleotides matching TRBD1. CDR3 length: 13 amino acids. Germline V gene sequence: CDR1 LNHDA, CDR2 SQIVND (reference sequence). V lost 3 bases, J lost 5 bases, and 2 bases stayed unmatched. CDR3 sequence reads: CASSIQGATEAFF. The CDR3 DNA reads as TGTGCCAGTAGTATTCAGGGGGCAACTGAAGCTTTCTTT.

The rearrangement joins TRBV6-2 or TRBV6-3 to TRBJ2-7; 8 positions match TRBD2. Trimming cost V 2 bases and J 5 bases; bases outside gene matches: 8. The length of the CDR3 is 15 residues. From germline, CDR1 is MNHEY and CDR2 SVGEGT. The CDR3 bases are TGTGCCAGCAGTTACACGGGGGGGGCCCTCGACGAGCAGTACTTC. Translated, it gives CASSYTGGALDEQYF.

The sample holds a few counts of this clonotype. The chain has TRBV10-3 and TRBJ1-1, with a possible D match to TRBD1 (6 bases). Looked up from germline, CDR1 is ENHRY and CDR2 is SYGVKD. This CDR3 spans 12 amino acids. The germline V and J ends were trimmed by 5 bases and 7 bases, with 11 bases remaining between them. The CDR3 spells CAISSQGGEAFF. CDR3 DNA: TGTGCCATCAGTTCACAGGGAGGTGAAGCTTTCTTT.

With respect to this clonotype: This may be a read error: a much more frequent sequence differs by one nucleotide. The genes are TRBV2 and TRBJ2-7; D uncertain. The CDR3 length is 10 residues. In germline, CDR1 is SNHLY, CDR2 FYNNEI. This chain's CDR3 is CASSINEQHF. CDR3 coding DNA: TGTGCCAGCAGTATTAACGAGCAGCACTTC.

This chain links TRBV7-2 with TRBJ1-1, with no clear D. Germline V gives CDR1 SGHTA, CDR2 FQGNSA. This CDR3 spans 13 amino acids. Trimming stripped 5 bases from V and 5 bases from J, with 12 bases between. CDR3 loop: CASSLLVVTEAFF. CDR3 DNA: TGTGCCAGCAGCCTCCTGGTCGTTACTGAAGCTTTCTTT.

The gene calls are TRBV6-5 and TRBJ1-2, with no clear D. In germline, CDR1 is MNHEY, CDR2 SVGAGI. CDR3 length: 15 amino acids. The V end lost 4 bases, the J end lost 5 bases, and 17 bases lay between the germline ends. The CDR3 is CASSSPGRTLYGYTF. The CDR3 DNA is TGTGCCAGCAGTTCCCCGGGCAGGACCCTGTATGGCTACACCTTC.

A single count supports this clonotype. This sequence joins TRBV4-1 and TRBJ2-3, with 11 bases that match TRBD2. There are 17 residues in the CDR3. Germline CDR1 MGHRA, CDR2 YSYEKL. Trimming cost V 3 bases and J 4 bases; bases outside gene matches: 9. The CDR3 is CASSHYMTSGTPDTQYF. In DNA, the CDR3 is TGCGCCAGCAGCCACTACATGACTAGCGGGACCCCAGATACGCAGTATTTT.

The gene calls are TRBV7-2 and TRBJ2-1; no clear D. In germline, CDR1 is SGHTA, CDR2 FQGNSA. V lost 3 bases and J lost 0, with 9 bases in between. The CDR3 runs to 15 residues. CDR3 sequence (DNA): TGTGCCAGCAGCTTTAGGCCCAGCTCCTACAATGAGCAGTTCTTC. Translating gives CASSFRPSSYNEQFF.

The rearrangement links TRBV10-3 to TRBJ2-7, with TRBD1 matching 9 bases. Germline CDR1 ENHRY, CDR2 SYGVKD. Losses at the gene ends were 11 bases for V and 3 bases for J; bases not matched to a gene: 11. The CDR3 length is 14 residues. CDR3 in DNA: TGTGCCGTTGCTGGGACAGGGTTTGACTACGAGCAGTACTTC. Translated, it gives CAVAGTGFDYEQYF.

This clonotype has ten or more counts. The J gene is TRBJ1-2, the V gene TRBV7-8; the D gene is possibly TRBD1 (5 bases). CDR1 is SGHVS, CDR2 FQNEAQ, per germline. This CDR3 region has 12 residues. The ends were cut back, 3 bases at V and 6 bases at J, with 8 bases in the middle. The CDR3 DNA sequence: TGTGCCAGCAGCTTGTCGGGGGATGGCTACACCTTC. It yields the protein CASSLSGDGYTF.

This clonotype was found many times. The gene calls are TRBV2 and TRBJ2-1, with 7 bases identical to TRBD1. CDR1 is SNHLY and CDR2 is FYNNEI in the germline V gene. The CDR3 consists of 14 residues. The V segment lost 4 bases and the J segment 8 bases; nucleotides outside the gene matches: 8. CDR3 sequence: CASSAPTGSDEQFF. In nucleotides, the CDR3 is TGTGCCAGCAGTGCCCCGACAGGGTCGGATGAGCAGTTCTTC.

This clonotype was seen a few times. V gene TRBV28 combines with J gene TRBJ2-7; D is undetermined. Deletions cut 4 bases from V and 2 bases from J, with 12 bases between. The CDR3 has 14 residues. Germline V gives CDR1 MDHEN, CDR2 SYDVKM. CDR3 DNA: TGTGCCAGCAGTTCTCCCCCGGTGCCCTACGAGCAGTACTTC. Translation gives CASSSPPVPYEQYF.

This sequence joins TRBV2 and TRBJ2-7; no firm D call. The CDR3 is 14 amino acids. The V and J ends lost 9 bases and 4 bases respectively, with 19 bases between them. The germline CDR1 and CDR2 sequences are SNHLY and FYNNEI. CDR3 protein: CASSFFVERYEQYF. DNA of the CDR3: TGTGCCAGTAGTTTTTTCGTGGAAAGGTACGAGCAGTACTTC.

The chain combines TRBV9 with TRBJ2-7; no firm D call. V was clipped by 3 bases and J by 5 bases, with 15 bases between them. Germline values: CDR1 SGDLS, CDR2 YYNGEE. The CDR3 extends over 14 amino acids. The CDR3 bases are TGTGCCAGCAGCGCGCACAACACCCCAAACGAGCAGTACTTC. Translated: CASSAHNTPNEQYF. Full variable domain (remainder filled in from reference TRBV9 and TRBJ2-7): DSGVTQTPKHLITATGQRVTLRCSPRSGDLSVYWYQQSLDQGLQFLIQYYNGEERAKGNILERFSAQQFPDLHSELNLSSLELGDSALYFCASSAHNTPNEQYFGPGTRLTVT.

This clonotype was detected a few times. This chain links TRBV19 with TRBJ1-3; D ambiguous. This CDR3 is 14 amino acids long. The V end was cut by 10 bases, the J end by 0 bases, with 13 bases between. Germline lookup yields CDR1 LNHDA and CDR2 SQIVND (reference sequence). DNA of the CDR3: TGTGCCACCGACGATCGTTACTCTGGAAACACCATATATTTT. Translating gives CATDDRYSGNTIYF. Complete variable domain (other parts from reference TRBV19 and TRBJ1-3): DGGITQSPKYLFRKEGQNVTLSCEQNLNHDAMYWYRQDPGQGLRLIYYSQIVNDFQKGDIAEGYSVSREKKESFPLTVTSAQKNPTAFYLCATDDRYSGNTIYFGEGSWLTVV.

The J gene is TRBJ1-1, the V gene TRBV7-2; D is possibly TRBD1 (6 bases). CDR1 and CDR2 from the germline V gene are SGHTA and FQGNSA. This CDR3 spans 14 amino acids. Trimming removed 6 bases at V and 1 base at J, with 12 bases between. CDR3 sequence (DNA): TGTGCCAGCAGACTAGTAGGGGGGAACACTGAAGCTTTCTTT. Amino acid sequence: CASRLVGGNTEAFF.

The chain employs TRBV20-1 and TRBJ2-2, with a tentative D call TRBD1 (5 bases). Germline V gene sequence: CDR1 DFQATT, CDR2 SNEGSKA (reference sequence). This CDR3 is 12 amino acids long. This CDR3 reads CSVQGNTGELFF. The CDR3 DNA follows: TGCAGCGTTCAGGGTAACACCGGGGAGCTGTTTTTT.